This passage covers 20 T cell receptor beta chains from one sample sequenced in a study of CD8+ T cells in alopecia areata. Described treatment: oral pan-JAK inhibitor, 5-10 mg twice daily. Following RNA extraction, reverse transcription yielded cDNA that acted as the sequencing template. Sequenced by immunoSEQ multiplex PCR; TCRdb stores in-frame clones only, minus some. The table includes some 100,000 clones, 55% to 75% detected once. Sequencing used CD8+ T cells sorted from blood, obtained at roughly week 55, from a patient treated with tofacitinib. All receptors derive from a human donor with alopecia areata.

The CDR3 sequence: CASSFSSASADYEQYF. Written as DNA, the CDR3 is TGCGCCAGCAGCTTTAGTAGTGCTTCGGCTGACTACGAGCAGTACTTC. The rearrangement joins TRBV5-1 to TRBJ2-7; D is undetermined. CDR1 and CDR2 (germline): SGHRS, YFSETQ. Deletions cut 2 bases from V and 3 bases from J, with 18 bases between. This CDR3 contains 16 residues.

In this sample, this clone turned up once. The CDR3 spells CASSLTVAGLGYNEQFF. CDR3 DNA: TGCGCCAGCAGCTTGACGGTGGCGGGCCTCGGCTACAATGAGCAGTTCTTC. This chain joins TRBV5-1 and TRBJ2-1, with D possibly TRBD2 on 5 matching bases. The CDR3 extends over 17 amino acids. Trimming removed 1 base at V and 3 bases at J, with 17 bases between. Per the germline V gene, CDR1 is SGHRS and CDR2 is YFSETQ.

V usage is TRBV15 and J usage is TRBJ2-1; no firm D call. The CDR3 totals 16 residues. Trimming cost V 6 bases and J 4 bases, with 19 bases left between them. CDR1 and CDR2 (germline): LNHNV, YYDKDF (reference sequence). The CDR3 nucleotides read TGTGCCACCAGGACGGCCGATACGATACTATACAATGAGCAGTTCTTC. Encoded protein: CATRTADTILYNEQFF.

The CDR3 loop reads CSARENYGYTF. CDR3 sequence (DNA): TGCAGTGCTAGAGAAAACTATGGCTACACCTTC. The rearrangement joins TRBV20-1 to TRBJ1-2; the D is unclear. Germline V gene data show CDR1 as DFQATT and CDR2 as SNEGSKA (reference sequence). The CDR3 runs 11 residues. The ends were cut back, 0 bases at V and 2 bases at J, with 1 base in the middle.

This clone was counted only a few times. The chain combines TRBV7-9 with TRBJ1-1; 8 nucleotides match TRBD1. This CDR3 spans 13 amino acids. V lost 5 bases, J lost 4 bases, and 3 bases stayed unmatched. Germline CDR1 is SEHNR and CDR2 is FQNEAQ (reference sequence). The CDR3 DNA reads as TGTGCCAGCAGCGGGACAGGCGGCACTGAAGCTTTCTTT. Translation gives CASSGTGGTEAFF.

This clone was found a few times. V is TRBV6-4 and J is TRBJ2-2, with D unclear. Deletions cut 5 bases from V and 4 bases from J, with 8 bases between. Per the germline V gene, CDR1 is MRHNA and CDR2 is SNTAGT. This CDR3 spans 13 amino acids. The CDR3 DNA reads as TGTGCCAGCAGTCACACAAGCACCGGGGAGCTGTTTTTT. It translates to CASSHTSTGELFF.

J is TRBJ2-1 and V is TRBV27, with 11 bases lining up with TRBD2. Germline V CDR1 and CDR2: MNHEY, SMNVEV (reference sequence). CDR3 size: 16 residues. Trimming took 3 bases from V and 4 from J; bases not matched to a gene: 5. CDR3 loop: CASSLTSGVSYNEQFF. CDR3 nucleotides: TGTGCCAGCAGTTTGACTAGCGGGGTATCGTACAATGAGCAGTTCTTC.

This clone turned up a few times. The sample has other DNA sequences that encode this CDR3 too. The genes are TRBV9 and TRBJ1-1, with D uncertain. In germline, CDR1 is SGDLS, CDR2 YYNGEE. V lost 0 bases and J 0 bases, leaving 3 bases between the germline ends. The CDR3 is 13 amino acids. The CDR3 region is CASSVDVNTEAFF. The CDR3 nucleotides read TGTGCCAGCAGCGTAGACGTGAACACTGAAGCTTTCTTT.

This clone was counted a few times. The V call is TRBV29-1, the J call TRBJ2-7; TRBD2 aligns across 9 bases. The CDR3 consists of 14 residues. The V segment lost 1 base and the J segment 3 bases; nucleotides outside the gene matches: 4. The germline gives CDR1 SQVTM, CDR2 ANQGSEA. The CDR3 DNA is TGCAGCGTTGAAGGGGGTAGCGGGGGCTACGAGCAGTACTTC. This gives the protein CSVEGGSGGYEQYF.

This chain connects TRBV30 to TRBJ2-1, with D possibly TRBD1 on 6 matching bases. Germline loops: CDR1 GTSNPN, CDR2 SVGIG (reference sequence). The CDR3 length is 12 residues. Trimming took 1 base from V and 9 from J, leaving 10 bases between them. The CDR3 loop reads CAWSGDKGEQFF. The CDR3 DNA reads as TGTGCCTGGAGTGGGGACAAGGGTGAGCAGTTCTTC. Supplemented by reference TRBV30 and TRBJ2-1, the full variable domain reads SQTIHQWPATLVQPVGSPLSLECTVEGTSNPNLYWYRQAAGRGLQLLFYSVGIGQISSEVPQNLSASRPQDRQFILSSKKLLLSDSGFYLCAWSGDKGEQFFGPGTRLTVL.

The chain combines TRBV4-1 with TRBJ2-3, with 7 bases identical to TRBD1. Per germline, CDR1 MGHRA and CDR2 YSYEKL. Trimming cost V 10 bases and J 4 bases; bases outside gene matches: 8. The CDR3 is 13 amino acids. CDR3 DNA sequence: TGCGCCACTTCGCAGACAGGGTCAGATACGCAGTATTTT. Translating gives CATSQTGSDTQYF.

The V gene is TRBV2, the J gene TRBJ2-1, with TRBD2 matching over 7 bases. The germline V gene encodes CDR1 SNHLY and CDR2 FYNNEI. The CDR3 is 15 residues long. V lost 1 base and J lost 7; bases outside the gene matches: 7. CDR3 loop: CASSEGEGGMNEQFF. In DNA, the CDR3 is TGTGCCAGCAGTGAAGGGGAGGGTGGGATGAATGAGCAGTTCTTC.

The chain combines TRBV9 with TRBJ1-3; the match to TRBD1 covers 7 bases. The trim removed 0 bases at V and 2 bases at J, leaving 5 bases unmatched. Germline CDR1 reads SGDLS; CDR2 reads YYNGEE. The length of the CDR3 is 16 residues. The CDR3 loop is CASSVANQGAGNTIYF. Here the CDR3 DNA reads TGTGCCAGCAGCGTAGCTAACCAGGGGGCTGGAAACACCATATATTTT. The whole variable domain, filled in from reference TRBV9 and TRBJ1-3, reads DSGVTQTPKHLITATGQRVTLRCSPRSGDLSVYWYQQSLDQGLQFLIQYYNGEERAKGNILERFSAQQFPDLHSELNLSSLELGDSALYFCASSVANQGAGNTIYFGEGSWLTVV.

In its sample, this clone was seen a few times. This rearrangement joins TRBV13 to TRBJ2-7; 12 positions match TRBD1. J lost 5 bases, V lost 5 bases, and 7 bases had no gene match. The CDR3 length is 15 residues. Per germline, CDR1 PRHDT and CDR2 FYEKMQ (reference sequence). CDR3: CASSDRDRGLHEQYF. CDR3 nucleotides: TGTGCCAGCAGCGACCGGGACAGGGGGCTCCACGAGCAGTACTTC. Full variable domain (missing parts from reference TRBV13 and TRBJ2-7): AAGVIQSPRHLIKEKRETATLKCYPIPRHDTVYWYQQGPGQDPQFLISFYEKMQSDKGSIPDRFSAQQFSDYHSELNMSSLELGDSALYFCASSDRDRGLHEQYFGPGTRLTVT.

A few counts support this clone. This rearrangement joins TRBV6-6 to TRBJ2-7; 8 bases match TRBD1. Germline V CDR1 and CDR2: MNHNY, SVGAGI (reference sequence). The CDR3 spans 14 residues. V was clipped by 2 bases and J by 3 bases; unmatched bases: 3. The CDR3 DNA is TGTGCCAGCAGTTACGGCGGGACAGGCTACGAGCAGTACTTC. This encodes CASSYGGTGYEQYF.

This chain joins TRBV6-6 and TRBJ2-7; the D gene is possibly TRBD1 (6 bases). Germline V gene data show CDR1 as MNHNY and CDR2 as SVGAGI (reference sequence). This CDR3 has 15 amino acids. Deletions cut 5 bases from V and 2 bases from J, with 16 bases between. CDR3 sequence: CASSPGVRGAYEQYF. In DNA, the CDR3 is TGTGCCAGCAGTCCGGGCGTCAGGGGAGCCTACGAGCAGTACTTC.

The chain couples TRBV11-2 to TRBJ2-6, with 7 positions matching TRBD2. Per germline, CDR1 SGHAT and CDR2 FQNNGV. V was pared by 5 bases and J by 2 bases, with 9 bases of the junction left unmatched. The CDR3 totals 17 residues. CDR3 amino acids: CASSPSVGGTGANVLTF. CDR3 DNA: TGTGCCAGCAGCCCCTCGGTGGGAGGGACTGGGGCCAACGTCCTGACTTTC.

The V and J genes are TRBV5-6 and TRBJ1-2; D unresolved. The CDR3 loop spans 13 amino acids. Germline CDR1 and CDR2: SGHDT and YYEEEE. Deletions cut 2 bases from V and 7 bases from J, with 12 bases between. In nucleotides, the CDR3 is TGTGCCAGCAGCTTTGGGTCTGCGCGTGGCTACACCTTC. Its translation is CASSFGSARGYTF.

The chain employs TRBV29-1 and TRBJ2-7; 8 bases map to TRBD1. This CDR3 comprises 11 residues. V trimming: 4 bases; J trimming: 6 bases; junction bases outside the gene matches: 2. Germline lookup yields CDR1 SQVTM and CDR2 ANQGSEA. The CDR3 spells CSVGDRSEQYF. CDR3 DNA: TGCAGCGTTGGGGACAGGAGCGAGCAGTACTTC.

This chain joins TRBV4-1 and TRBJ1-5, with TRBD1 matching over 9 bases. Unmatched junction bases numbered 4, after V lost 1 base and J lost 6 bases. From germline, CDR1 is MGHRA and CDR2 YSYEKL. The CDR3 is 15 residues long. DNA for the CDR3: TGCGCCAGCAGCCAAGGGACAGGGGAGATTCAGCCCCAGCATTTT. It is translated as CASSQGTGEIQPQHF.